The next 11 T cell receptor beta chains were all read from a single sample in a study of metastatic and nonmetastatic thyroid tumors. TCRdb recomputed clones from the PCR reads via MiXCR. The data show 25,000 to 40,000 clones, with about 21% seen just once and under 25% held by the top ten. No patient had received any treatment before thyroid surgery. The material sequenced was blood. These receptors were obtained from a female donor with papillary thyroid cancer or a benign thyroid nodule (not recorded which). Some clones in this sample may be carry-over from other donors' samples.

This clone came up a few times. V usage is TRBV24-1 and J usage is TRBJ2-5, with TRBD2 matching over 7 bases. With 3 bases clipped from V and 2 bases from J, the junction kept 5 bases outside the gene matches. Germline CDR1 is KGHDR and CDR2 is SFDVKD. This CDR3 comprises 15 residues. The CDR3, as DNA: TGTGCCACCAGTGATATAAGCGGGAAACAAGAGACCCAGTACTTC. It yields the protein CATSDISGKQETQYF.

In this sample, this clone turned up many times. A much more abundant neighbour one base away suggests this may be a read error. The chain combines TRBV7-8 with TRBJ1-1; tentative D call: TRBD1 (6 bases). The germline V gene has CDR1 SGHVS and CDR2 FQNEAQ. The CDR3 contains 14 residues. This CDR3 reads CASSLHRENTEASF. Here the CDR3 DNA reads TGTGCCAGCAGCTTACACAGGGAGAACACTGAAGCTTCCTTT. The variable domain in full, completed from reference TRBV7-8 and TRBJ1-1, reads GAGVSQSPRYKVAKRGQDVALRCDPISGHVSLFWYQQALGQGPEFLTYFQNEAQLDKSGLPSDRFFAERPEGSVSTLKIQRTQQEDSAVYLCASSLHRENTEASFGQGTRLTVV.

This clone was seen ten or more times. The chain carries TRBV7-9 and TRBJ1-2, with D unclear. V dropped 8 bases and J dropped 7 bases, with 20 bases sitting between them. The CDR3 loop spans 14 amino acids. Germline values: CDR1 SEHNR, CDR2 FQNEAQ (reference sequence). Written as DNA, the CDR3 is TGTGCCAGCTCATGGGGAGGAGGCGAAGGTGGCTACACCTTC. Translation: CASSWGGGEGGYTF.

This clone was seen at least ten times. CDR3 protein: CASSYEGRGAYNEQFF. In DNA form, the CDR3 reads TGTGCCAGCAGTTACGAGGGGCGGGGGGCTTACAATGAGCAGTTCTTC. The rearrangement links TRBV6-2 or TRBV6-3 to TRBJ2-1; 8 bases match TRBD2. The germline gives CDR1 MNHEY, CDR2 SVGEGT. V shed 2 bases and J 4 bases; nucleotides not matched to a gene: 7. The CDR3 runs 16 residues.

The chain links TRBV6-1 to TRBJ1-2; D remains unclear. Trimming cost V 5 bases and J 6 bases, with 10 bases left between them. This CDR3 spans 12 amino acids. Germline V gene data show CDR1 as MNHNS and CDR2 as SASEGT. The CDR3 region has the DNA TGTGCCAGCAGTTTTTTGGGGAATGGCTACACCTTC. Translating it yields CASSFLGNGYTF.

V usage is TRBV14 and J usage is TRBJ2-1, with 11 positions matching TRBD2. The V segment lost 0 bases and the J segment 4 bases; nucleotides outside the gene matches: 5. The CDR3 runs to 17 residues. Looked up from germline, CDR1 is SGHDN and CDR2 is FVKESK. The CDR3 sequence: CASSQELAGGAYNEQFF. The CDR3 DNA reads TGTGCCAGCAGCCAAGAGTTAGCGGGAGGGGCGTACAATGAGCAGTTCTTC. The full variable domain, rest sourced from reference TRBV14 and TRBJ2-1, is EAGVTQFPSHSVIEKGQTVTLRCDPISGHDNLYWYRRVMGKEIKFLLHFVKESKQDESGMPNNRFLAERTGGTYSTLKVQPAELEDSGVYFCASSQELAGGAYNEQFFGPGTRLTVL.

This clone was picked up many times. V gene TRBV6-1 combines with J gene TRBJ1-1; D might be TRBD1 (5 bases). CDR1 is MNHNS and CDR2 is SASEGT in the germline V gene. V gave up 5 bases and J gave up 1 base, with 17 bases separating them. The CDR3 consists of 16 residues. CDR3 region: CASSSGTSRGNTEAFF. The CDR3 DNA is TGTGCCAGCAGTTCCGGGACGTCGAGGGGGAACACTGAAGCTTTCTTT.

This clone has ten or more counts. It is unclear where the CDR3 begins or ends on the DNA, so no DNA is shown, and the CDR3 is as TCRdb lists it. The chain joins TRBV6-2 or TRBV6-3 to TRBJ2-5; TRBD1, the table's D call, was not compared with the DNA. Including both end residues, the CDR3 is 16 amino acids long. Germline assignment: CDR1 MNHEY and CDR2 SVGEGT. The CDR3: CASSTSGQGGRETQYF.

Within the sample, this clone is medium-sized (0.01 to 0.1%). V usage is TRBV6-2 or TRBV6-3 and J usage is TRBJ2-7; 10 bases are a match to TRBD1. The CDR3 runs to 15 residues. Looked up from germline, CDR1 is MNHEY and CDR2 is SVGEGT. The J segment lost 8 bases and the V segment lost 5 bases, leaving 12 bases of the junction unmatched. The CDR3 DNA follows: TGTGCCAGCAGTCCCCGACAGGGGGCCACCGCCCAGCAGTACTTC. Its translation: CASSPRQGATAQQYF.

To note about this clone: A much larger clone differs from this one at a single base, so this may be a read error. The chain recombines TRBV19 with TRBJ2-7; D unclear. CDR1 LNHDA and CDR2 SQIVND come from the germline V gene (reference sequence). The CDR3 is 14 amino acids. Between the trimmed V and J ends, which lost 3 bases and 1 base, there was a span of 10 bases. DNA of the CDR3: TGTGCCAGTAGTATCGAAAGGCCATCCTACGAGCAGTACTTC. This gives the protein CASSIERPSYEQYF.

The chain has TRBV6-1 and TRBJ2-7; maybe TRBD2 (6 bases). With 6 bases removed from V and 3 bases from J, the gap between germline ends came to 18 bases. The length of the CDR3 is 15 residues. CDR1 MNHNS and CDR2 SASEGT come from the germline V gene. CDR3 nucleotides: TGTGCCAGCAGCCCAAGGGAGGACACCTACTACGAGCAGTACTTC. Translation gives CASSPREDTYYEQYF.